Below, one T cell receptor beta chain is given with its context. Its antigen is unknown. This PCR relied on a set of 60 Vbeta primers and 13 Jbeta primers. Clones were read by immunoSEQ multiplex PCR, and TCRdb kept only the in-frame ones, dropping some. Of around 230,000 clones in the sample, around 80% were seen once. The sample is drawn from a study of cytomegalovirus exposure and HLA in healthy donors. Study-level points and caveats: An analysis that came later showed most CMV-associated TCR beta chains appearing HLA-restricted.

There are 14 residues in the CDR3. V was clipped by 5 bases and J by 9 bases; unmatched bases: 5. Germline V gives CDR1 MNHEY, CDR2 SMNVEV (reference sequence). The TCR comes from a boy between 10 and 17 years old in good health and CMV-seronegative. The genes are TRBV27 and TRBJ1-6, with 9 bases fitting TRBD1. The sample consisted of PBMCs. CDR3 DNA sequence: TGTGCCAGCAGTACAGGGGGCATCGGTTCACCCCTCCACTTT. Protein product: CASSTGGIGSPLHF.